These T cell receptor beta chains were read from a single sample in a study of T cell responses to AZD1222 COVID-19 vaccine. This table comes from immunoSEQ multiplex PCR, and its TCRdb copy is limited to in-frame clones, with some not included. The data contain about 150,000 clones, more than 85% of them seen just once; the ten biggest clones take up approximately 7%. The starting material was peripheral blood, obtained after recovery from COVID-19. These receptors were obtained from an adult who had recovered from COVID-19. Each CDR3 is given with its conserved first and last residue. The D gene is left open where the match is weak. The size entry is marked missing in some rows and otherwise reads once, few, many or a size class.

J gene | V gene | CDR3 length | D gene | clone size | CDR3 DNA | CDR3 protein
TRBJ1-2 | TRBV5-6 | 14 | TRBD1 | once | TGTGCCAGCAGCTTCTTGCAGGGGGCGCCTGGCTACACCTTC | CASSFLQGAPGYTF
TRBJ1-1 | TRBV12-3/TRBV12-4 | 13 | . | few | TGTGCCAGCAGTTTTTCCCTTGACACTGAAGCTTTCTTT | CASSFSLDTEAFF
TRBJ1-6 | TRBV7-9 | 14 | TRBD1 | few | TGTGCCAGCAGCTTAGAGGGGGCTAATTCACCCCTCCACTTT | CASSLEGANSPLHF
TRBJ1-5 | TRBV7-9 | 18 | . | . | TGTGCCAGCAGCTTAGTTGTCTCTGTTGGGCCGAGCAATCAGCCCCAGCATTTT | CASSLVVSVGPSNQPQHF
TRBJ1-1 | TRBV20-1 | 13 | . | . | TGCAGTGCCAGTGGGGGACGTAGCACTGAAGCTTTCTTT | CSASGGRSTEAFF
TRBJ1-2 | TRBV27 | 15 | TRBD1 | . | TGTGCCAGCAGTACCAGGGACACCAGGGGGTATGGCTACACCTTC | CASSTRDTRGYGYTF
TRBJ1-1 | TRBV7-3 | 17 | TRBD1 | . | TGTGCCAGCAGCCCTGATGCGTACAGGGGACCGAACACTGAAGCTTTCTTT | CASSPDAYRGPNTEAFF
TRBJ2-2 | TRBV5-4 | 18 | TRBD1 | . | TGTGCCAGCAGCTGGGGGACAGGGGGCAAATTGGGCACCGGGGAGCTGTTTTTT | CASSWGTGGKLGTGELFF
TRBJ2-3 | TRBV27 | 15 | . | . | TGTGCCAGCAGTCCCCGGACTGTTAGCACAGATACGCAGTATTTT | CASSPRTVSTDTQYF
TRBJ1-1 | TRBV6-4 | 13 | . | . | TGTGCCAGCAGTGCAGGGACGAACACTGAAGCTTTCTTT | CASSAGTNTEAFF
TRBJ1-5 | TRBV7-6 | 15 | TRBD1 | . | TGTGCCAGCAGCCGGGGACAGGGTGGCAATCAGCCCCAGCATTTT | CASSRGQGGNQPQHF
TRBJ2-1 | TRBV7-9 | 16 | . | . | TGTGCCAGCAGCAGCCGGGGGCTAGCGGAGGCCAATGAGCAGTTCTTC | CASSSRGLAEANEQFF
TRBJ2-1 | TRBV6-1 | 17 | TRBD1 | . | TGTGCCAGCAGTGAGTCAGGGGGCCCCTTGAGTGTAGATGAGCAGTTCTTC | CASSESGGPLSVDEQFF
TRBJ1-1 | TRBV25-1 | 17 | . | . | TGTGCCAACGTGAGTGTGACTTCTCGGTGGACAACGACTGAAGCTTTCTTT | CANVSVTSRWTTTEAFF
TRBJ1-1 | TRBV7-2 | 13 | TRBD1 | few | TGTGCCAGCAGTTACGACAGGGACACTGAAGCTTTCTTT | CASSYDRDTEAFF
TRBJ1-1 | TRBV5-1 | 13 | . | . | TGCGCCAGCAGCTTGACAGGGAACACTGAAGCTTTCTTT | CASSLTGNTEAFF
TRBJ2-1 | TRBV11-3 | 15 | TRBD1 | once | TGTGCCAGCAGCTTCGGACAGGGTACGAACAATGAGCAGTTCTTC | CASSFGQGTNNEQFF
TRBJ2-7 | TRBV5-1 | 14 | TRBD1 | . | TGCGCCAGCAGCATCCGGGACAGGGGGCTCGAGCAGTACTTC | CASSIRDRGLEQYF
TRBJ1-6 | TRBV28 | 15 | TRBD1 | . | TGTGCCAGCAGCATGACAGGGGGACCGCATTCACCCCTCCACTTT | CASSMTGGPHSPLHF
TRBJ1-2 | TRBV19 | 14 | TRBD1 | few | TGTGCCAGTGGAAGACAGGGGATTAACTATGGCTACACCTTC | CASGRQGINYGYTF
TRBJ2-1 | TRBV7-2 | 15 | . | . | TGTGCCAGCAGCCTTTCTAGGGGAGACTACAATGAGCAGTTCTTC | CASSLSRGDYNEQFF
TRBJ1-1 | TRBV28 | 13 | . | once | TGTGCCAGCAGTTTAGAACAGAACACTGAAGCTTTCTTT | CASSLEQNTEAFF
TRBJ1-4 | TRBV6-1 | 13 | TRBD1 | . | TGTGCCAGCAGTGAACAGGGGGCATCAAAACTGTTTTTT | CASSEQGASKLFF
TRBJ2-7 | TRBV28 | 13 | TRBD1 | few | TGTGCCAGCAGGGGGACAGGGGCTGGGGAGCAGTACTTC | CASRGTGAGEQYF
TRBJ1-2 | TRBV19 | 15 | TRBD1 | . | TGTGCCAGCCGAAACGCCTACAGGGGTAACTATGGCTACACCTTC | CASRNAYRGNYGYTF
TRBJ2-7 | TRBV27 | 15 | TRBD2 | . | TGTGCCAGCAGTTTACTAGCGGGAGGCTCCTACGAGCAGTACTTC | CASSLLAGGSYEQYF
TRBJ2-7 | TRBV18 | 12 | . | . | TGTGCCAGCTCAGGGGCGACAAGCGAGCAGTACTTC | CASSGATSEQYF
TRBJ1-4 | TRBV6-1 | 16 | TRBD1 | . | TGTGCCAGCAGTGAAGTGGTCGGGACAGGTAGTGAAAAACTGTTTTTT | CASSEVVGTGSEKLFF
TRBJ2-1 | TRBV4-2 | 14 | . | . | TGTGCCAGCAGCCAAGATGGGGCCGGGGGAAAGCAGTTCTTC | CASSQDGAGGKQFF
TRBJ1-6 | TRBV7-2 | 16 | . | . | TGTGCCAGCAGCTTAGTCGGGAGCTCCTATAATTCACCCCTCCACTTT | CASSLVGSSYNSPLHF
TRBJ1-1 | TRBV27 | 13 | . | once | TGTGCCAGCAGTTTAGTGGGAGGTTACGAAGCTTTCTTT | CASSLVGGYEAFF
TRBJ2-3 | TRBV4-2 | 15 | TRBD2 | . | TGTGCCAGCAGCCGGCAGCGGGGTAGCACAGATACGCAGTATTTT | CASSRQRGSTDTQYF
TRBJ2-7 | TRBV7-2 | 14 | TRBD2 | . | TGTGCCAGCAGATTTAGCGGGGGGGCGCTAGAGCAGTACTTC | CASRFSGGALEQYF
TRBJ1-4 | TRBV19 | 12 | . | once | TGTGCCAGGGACAAGGGAAACGAAAAACTGTTTTTT | CARDKGNEKLFF
TRBJ2-6 | TRBV7-3 | 13 | . | few | TGTGCCAGCTCCAACCCTGGGGCCAACGTCCTGACTTTC | CASSNPGANVLTF
TRBJ1-2 | TRBV29-1 | 13 | TRBD1 | . | TGCAGCACCGGGACAGGGGGCAACTATGGCTACACCTTC | CSTGTGGNYGYTF
TRBJ1-3 | TRBV9 | 14 | . | . | TGTGCCAGCAGCGTGGAAGGATCTGGAAACACCATATATTTT | CASSVEGSGNTIYF